These 30 T cell receptor beta chains originate from one sample sequenced in a study of blood T cell repertoires in COVID-19. Sequencing was performed with immunoSEQ multiplex PCR; in TCRdb, only in-frame clones are kept and a portion is missing. The top ten clones hold 1.5% to 2% of a sample with fewer than 350,000 clones, about 85% of them seen once. Sequencing was performed on PBMCs or T cells enriched from blood (not recorded which). These receptors were taken from a woman aged 25 to 39 who had been exposed to COVID-19.

The chain joins TRBV28 to TRBJ2-2; a possible D gene is TRBD1 (6 bases). CDR3 length equals 16 residues. The V and J ends lost 6 bases and 7 bases respectively, with 21 bases between them. Germline loops: CDR1 MDHEN, CDR2 SYDVKM. The CDR3 spells CASSQRTLGARGELFF. For the CDR3, the DNA is TGTGCCAGCAGCCAAAGAACGCTGGGGGCCCGCGGGGAGCTGTTTTTT.

This chain joins TRBV19 and TRBJ2-7; 9 bases line up with TRBD1. Trimming cost V 4 bases and J 1 base; bases outside gene matches: 8. The CDR3 totals 16 residues. Germline CDR1 LNHDA, CDR2 SQIVND (reference sequence). The CDR3, as DNA: TGTGCCAGTAGTACGACCTTACAGGGGGCGTCCTACGAGCAGTACTTC. Translation gives CASSTTLQGASYEQYF.

DNA of the CDR3: TGTGCCAGCAGCCAGGGCAGGCAAGAGACCCAGTACTTC. The encoded protein is CASSQGRQETQYF. The chain links TRBV14 to TRBJ2-5; D remains ambiguous. This CDR3 contains 13 residues. CDR1 is SGHDN, CDR2 FVKESK, per germline. Deletions cut 3 bases from V and 2 bases from J, with 7 bases between.

The chain links TRBV7-3 to TRBJ1-2; TRBD1 might be the D (5 bases). The germline V and J ends were trimmed by 5 bases and 4 bases, with 11 bases remaining between them. CDR3 length equals 13 residues. From germline, CDR1 is SGHTA and CDR2 FQGTGA. CDR3 nucleotide sequence: TGTGCCAGCAGCCAAACGGGGGGCTATGGCTACACCTTC. It encodes CASSQTGGYGYTF.

This clone was counted between two and nine times. Here the CDR3 reads CASSLGWTDYGYTF. The DNA of the CDR3 is TGTGCCAGCAGTTTAGGATGGACAGACTATGGCTACACCTTC. The rearrangement joins TRBV28 to TRBJ1-2; the D gene is possibly TRBD1 (6 bases). V lost 2 bases and J 3 bases, leaving 10 bases between the germline ends. The CDR3 contains 14 residues. Germline CDR1 MDHEN, CDR2 SYDVKM.

The chain joins TRBV28 to TRBJ2-7, with 9 bases identical to TRBD1. The trim removed 7 bases at V and 0 bases at J, leaving 19 bases unmatched. The length of the CDR3 is 19 residues. Germline V gene data show CDR1 as MDHEN and CDR2 as SYDVKM. The CDR3, as DNA: TGTGCCAGCATCGAAGGCGGGACAGGGTCTTTAAGTAGCTCCTACGAGCAGTACTTC. It codes for CASIEGGTGSLSSSYEQYF.

This chain links TRBV28 with TRBJ2-3; TRBD2 matches at 11 bases. Germline V lookup: CDR1 MDHEN, CDR2 SYDVKM. The CDR3 length is 16 residues. Trimming removed 1 base from V and 3 bases from J; junction bases left unmatched: 3. The CDR3 loop is CASSLLAGGLTDTQYF. CDR3 nucleotide sequence: TGTGCCAGCAGTTTATTAGCGGGGGGGCTGACAGATACGCAGTATTTT.

The V and J genes are TRBV11-1 and TRBJ2-5, with a tentative D call TRBD2 (5 bases). V lost 5 bases and J 5 bases, leaving 18 bases between the germline ends. The germline V gene encodes CDR1 SGHAT and CDR2 FQDESV (reference sequence). The CDR3 contains 15 residues. CDR3 loop: CASSRKRSLGETQYF. The DNA for the CDR3 is TGTGCCAGCAGCCGAAAGCGGAGCCTTGGGGAGACCCAGTACTTC.

This chain links TRBV7-9 with TRBJ1-6; D gene ambiguous. Trimming left V 1 base short and J 9 bases short, with 10 bases between. CDR3 length: 14 residues. From germline, CDR1 is SEHNR and CDR2 FQNEAQ (reference sequence). The CDR3 sequence is CASSLETYGSPLHF. The DNA of the CDR3 is TGTGCCAGCAGCTTAGAGACATACGGTTCACCCCTCCACTTT. Drawing the rest from reference TRBV7-9 and TRBJ1-6, the complete variable domain is DTGVSQNPRHKITKRGQNVTFRCDPISEHNRLYWYRQTLGQGPEFLTYFQNEAQLEKSRLLSDRFSAERPKGSFSTLEIQRTEQGDSAMYLCASSLETYGSPLHFGNGTRLTVT.

This clone was detected a few times. This chain joins TRBV28 and TRBJ1-1, with D perhaps TRBD1 (6 bases). Trimming pared 7 bases from V and 3 bases from J, leaving 27 bases between. The germline V gene has CDR1 MDHEN and CDR2 SYDVKM. This CDR3 is built from 18 residues. CDR3 amino acids: CASTLLGSWGRRDTEAFF. As DNA, the CDR3 is TGTGCCAGCACTCTTTTGGGCTCGTGGGGGCGCAGGGACACTGAAGCTTTCTTT.

As concerns this clone: A single base separates this from a much larger clone, so it may be a read error. J is TRBJ1-5 and V is TRBV7-2, with 9 bases that match TRBD1. Trimming took 4 bases from V and 4 from J; bases not matched to a gene: 2. This CDR3 is 14 amino acids long. Germline V CDR1 and CDR2: SGHTA, FQGNSA. CDR3 DNA: TGTGCCAGCAGCTCAGACAGGGGGAATCAGCCCCAGCATTTT. Translating gives CASSSDRGNQPQHF.

The chain employs TRBV5-1 and TRBJ2-5; 12 bases agree with TRBD2. The germline V gene has CDR1 SGHRS and CDR2 YFSETQ. Trimming at V came to 2 bases and at J to 4 bases, leaving 6 bases not matched to a gene. The CDR3 is made up of 16 amino acids. CDR3 loop: CASSLTPGLAGETQYF. The CDR3 DNA sequence: TGCGCCAGCAGCTTAACCCCGGGACTAGCGGGAGAGACCCAGTACTTC.

The genes are TRBV7-9 and TRBJ1-1, with D unclear. The V gene's germline CDR1 is SEHNR and CDR2 FQNEAQ (reference sequence). Trimming left V 6 bases short and J 1 base short, with 9 bases between. This CDR3 is built from 13 residues. The CDR3 loop reads CASSNQENTEAFF. Here the CDR3 DNA reads TGTGCCAGCAGTAATCAGGAGAACACTGAAGCTTTCTTT.

The chain combines TRBV27 with TRBJ2-7; 8 bases line up with TRBD1. V gave up 8 bases and J gave up 1 base; unmatched junction bases: 4. The CDR3 has 13 residues. Germline V CDR1 and CDR2: MNHEY, SMNVEV (reference sequence). The CDR3 here is CASRDRTSYEQYF. The CDR3 nucleotides are TGTGCCAGCCGGGACAGGACTTCCTACGAGCAGTACTTC.

The chain uses TRBV5-1 and TRBJ1-6; TRBD1 matches 7 bases. The CDR3 contains 15 residues. Germline lookup yields CDR1 SGHRS and CDR2 YFSETQ. V trimming: 4 bases; J trimming: 9 bases; junction bases outside the gene matches: 10. CDR3 in amino acids: CASSPGTEGGSPLHF. CDR3 DNA: TGCGCCAGCAGCCCCGGGACAGAGGGTGGTTCACCCCTCCACTTT.

V is TRBV7-3 and J is TRBJ2-1, with D unclear. The CDR3 is 17 residues long. V dropped 5 bases and J dropped 0 bases, with 17 bases sitting between them. Germline CDR1 reads SGHTA; CDR2 reads FQGTGA. CDR3 DNA: TGTGCCAGCAGCCCTGAACCCGGGTTCAGCTCCTACAATGAGCAGTTCTTC. Its protein product is CASSPEPGFSSYNEQFF.

The chain joins TRBV28 to TRBJ1-1, with D perhaps TRBD1 (5 bases). The germline gives CDR1 MDHEN, CDR2 SYDVKM. Trimming removed 6 bases from V and 2 bases from J, with 13 bases in between. The CDR3 runs 14 residues. CDR3 in amino acids: CASRVWGENTEAFF. DNA for the CDR3: TGTGCCAGCAGAGTCTGGGGCGAAAACACTGAAGCTTTCTTT.

The chain links TRBV27 to TRBJ1-1; D remains ambiguous. The germline V gene encodes CDR1 MNHEY and CDR2 SMNVEV (reference sequence). There are 16 residues in the CDR3. Trimming stripped 7 bases from V and 0 bases from J, with 18 bases between. The CDR3 is CASIWSGGNMNTEAFF. CDR3 DNA sequence: TGTGCCAGCATATGGTCTGGCGGAAACATGAACACTGAAGCTTTCTTT.

As DNA, the CDR3 is TGCGCCAGCAGCTTACAGGGGGCTGAGATCTATGGCTACACCTTC. It yields the protein CASSLQGAEIYGYTF. V gene TRBV5-1 combines with J gene TRBJ1-2, with TRBD1 matching over 9 bases. Losses at the gene ends were 2 bases for V and 4 bases for J; bases not matched to a gene: 6. Germline V gene sequence: CDR1 SGHRS, CDR2 YFSETQ. CDR3 size: 15 residues.

V usage is TRBV27 and J usage is TRBJ1-1, with D perhaps TRBD1 (6 bases). V was clipped by 3 bases and J by 4 bases, with 15 bases between them. The CDR3 has 15 residues. The germline CDR1 and CDR2 sequences are MNHEY and SMNVEV (reference sequence). The CDR3 sequence is CASSFPGRGITEAFF. CDR3 nucleotides: TGTGCCAGCAGTTTCCCCGGGAGGGGGATCACTGAAGCTTTCTTT.

The J gene is TRBJ1-5, the V gene TRBV6-4; D remains unclear. Trimming stripped 0 bases from V and 0 bases from J, with 3 bases between. Germline CDR1 reads MRHNA; CDR2 reads SNTAGT. The CDR3 has 14 amino acids. The CDR3 region is CASSDSYSNQPQHF. In DNA, the CDR3 is TGTGCCAGCAGTGACTCATATAGCAATCAGCCCCAGCATTTT.

The chain employs TRBV28 and TRBJ1-3, with D maybe TRBD1 (6 bases). The CDR3 is 15 amino acids. Germline V gene sequence: CDR1 MDHEN, CDR2 SYDVKM. Trimming pared 6 bases from V and 4 bases from J, leaving 16 bases between. DNA of the CDR3: TGTGCCAGCAGGTATACAGGGTTAGACGGAAACACCATATATTTT. This translates into CASRYTGLDGNTIYF.

This clone appeared a single time. V usage is TRBV21-1 and J usage is TRBJ1-3; the table assigns TRBD1, which was not confirmed against the DNA. TRBV21-1 is a pseudogene locus. The CDR3 runs 14 residues. In nucleotides, the CDR3 is TGTGCCAGCAGCAATCGAGGGGACATCGACACCATATATTTT. Translating gives CASSNRGDIDTIYF.

In DNA form, the CDR3 reads TGTGCCAGCAGTGTCGAGGGGACAGGGGAATTGGACACTGAAGCTTTCTTT. Amino acid sequence: CASSVEGTGELDTEAFF. The genes are TRBV21-1 and TRBJ1-1; the table gives TRBD1 as D, unverified against the DNA. TRBV21-1 is given as a pseudogene. The CDR3 spans 17 residues.

The chain joins TRBV5-1 to TRBJ2-7, with TRBD1 matching over 7 bases. The CDR3 sequence is 20 residues long. Trimming took 3 bases from V and 3 from J; bases not matched to a gene: 24. Germline values: CDR1 SGHRS, CDR2 YFSETQ. In DNA, the CDR3 is TGCGCCAGCAGCTCCTCCAAAACGGACAGGCTCGATGCGAAGTTCTACGAGCAGTACTTC. Amino acid sequence: CASSSSKTDRLDAKFYEQYF.

The J gene is TRBJ2-5, the V gene TRBV27, with TRBD1 matching 7 bases. Losses at the gene ends were 8 bases for V and 5 bases for J; bases not matched to a gene: 11. Per germline, CDR1 MNHEY and CDR2 SMNVEV (reference sequence). This CDR3 is 14 amino acids long. The CDR3 loop is CASRKQGSEETQYF. CDR3 DNA: TGTGCCAGCCGTAAACAGGGGTCGGAGGAGACCCAGTACTTC.

V gene TRBV11-3 combines with J gene TRBJ2-7; 12 positions match TRBD2. This CDR3 contains 16 residues. The V gene's germline CDR1 is SGHNT and CDR2 YENEEA. V gave up 7 bases and J gave up 1 base; unmatched junction bases: 8. The chain's CDR3 is CASNKIGLAGSYEQYF. For the CDR3, the DNA is TGTGCCAGCAACAAAATAGGACTAGCGGGGTCCTACGAGCAGTACTTC. The whole variable domain, filled in from reference TRBV11-3 and TRBJ2-7, reads EAGVVQSPRYKIIEKKQPVAFWCNPISGHNTLYWYLQNLGQGPELLIRYENEEAVDDSQLPKDRFSAERLKGVDSTLKIQPAELGDSAVYLCASNKIGLAGSYEQYFGPGTRLTVT.

V and J are TRBV19 and TRBJ2-7; weak D call: TRBD2 (6 bases). This CDR3 spans 14 amino acids. Germline-derived CDR1 and CDR2 are LNHDA and SQIVND (reference sequence). The V gene lost 5 bases and the J gene lost 2 bases, with 13 bases spanning the gap. CDR3 DNA: TGTGCCAGTAGTGGTTTGCGGGGTACCTACGAGCAGTACTTC. Its protein is CASSGLRGTYEQYF. Full variable domain (remainder filled in from reference TRBV19 and TRBJ2-7): DGGITQSPKYLFRKEGQNVTLSCEQNLNHDAMYWYRQDPGQGLRLIYYSQIVNDFQKGDIAEGYSVSREKKESFPLTVTSAQKNPTAFYLCASSGLRGTYEQYFGPGTRLTVT.

This clone was picked up a small number of times. The chain has TRBV19 and TRBJ2-1; TRBD1 might be the D (6 bases). The CDR3 runs to 16 residues. V dropped 3 bases and J dropped 2 bases, with 14 bases sitting between them. Germline V gives CDR1 LNHDA, CDR2 SQIVND (reference sequence). As DNA, the CDR3 is TGTGCCAGTAGTATCCGGGACACTAGTACCTACAATGAGCAGTTCTTC. It translates to CASSIRDTSTYNEQFF.

The CDR3 loop reads CASSEQGGTDTQYF. In nucleotides, the CDR3 is TGCGCCAGCAGTGAACAGGGTGGCACAGATACGCAGTATTTT. The chain carries TRBV10-1 and TRBJ2-3; a possible D gene is TRBD1 (6 bases). The CDR3 contains 14 residues. V lost 3 bases and J 1 base, leaving 8 bases between the germline ends. CDR1 and CDR2 (germline): WNHNN, SYGVQD (reference sequence).